These T cell receptor beta chains were read from a single sample in a study of shared clonotypes between healthy human individuals. Profiling relied on immunoSEQ multiplex PCR, and the TCRdb table lists in-frame clones only, not all of them. The top ten clones hold roughly 10% of a sample with 300,000 to 350,000 clones, over 70% of them seen once. The sample consisted of memory CD4+ T cells sorted from blood. These receptors originate from a man aged 30-40 years in good health. CDR3s include the opening cysteine and the closing phenylalanine or tryptophan. D genes are given only for firm matches. Only part of the rows carry a size: once, few, many, or a class if the clone is expanded.

len	d_gene	v_gene	j_gene	abundance	CDR3aa	CDR3nt
14	-	TRBV11-2	TRBJ1-2	-	CASSLARRSYGYTF	TGTGCCAGCAGCTTAGCACGCAGGAGCTATGGCTACACCTTC
18	TRBD2	TRBV2	TRBJ2-1	few	CASSGGRLAGGAYNEQFF	TGTGCCAGCAGTGGGGGAAGACTAGCGGGAGGGGCCTACAATGAGCAGTTCTTC
14	TRBD2	TRBV9	TRBJ2-7	few	CASSVSGSAYEQYF	TGTGCCAGCAGCGTTAGCGGGAGCGCCTACGAGCAGTACTTC
13	-	TRBV29-1	TRBJ1-3	-	CSAEQQFGNTIYF	TGCAGCGCCGAACAGCAATTTGGAAACACCATATATTTT
15	-	TRBV27	TRBJ1-5	-	CASSRTALDNQPQHF	TGTGCCAGCAGTCGGACAGCACTGGACAATCAGCCCCAGCATTTT
16	-	TRBV28	TRBJ2-7	few	CASLPRVGQGTYEQYF	TGTGCCAGCCTCCCCCGAGTCGGGCAGGGCACTTACGAGCAGTACTTC
13	-	TRBV30	TRBJ1-1	-	CAWRAGGSTEAFF	TGTGCCTGGAGGGCAGGAGGTTCTACTGAAGCTTTCTTT
14	TRBD1	TRBV2	TRBJ1-1	-	CASSVTGGITEAFF	TGTGCCAGCAGTGTGACAGGGGGCATCACTGAAGCTTTCTTT
16	-	TRBV6-1	TRBJ2-7	-	CASSEATARSSYEQYF	TGTGCCAGCAGTGAAGCGACGGCTAGATCCTCCTACGAGCAGTACTTC
15	-	TRBV6-6	TRBJ2-6	-	CASRTGPSGANVLTF	TGTGCCAGCAGAACAGGCCCCTCTGGGGCCAACGTCCTGACTTTC
17	-	TRBV4-3	TRBJ2-2	few	CASSQDLVTSSSGELFF	TGCGCCAGCAGCCAAGATCTGGTGACTAGTTCCTCCGGGGAGCTGTTTTTT
15	TRBD2	TRBV10-3	TRBJ2-2	-	CASQTSGSFTGELFF	TGTGCCAGCCAGACTAGCGGGAGTTTCACCGGGGAGCTGTTTTTT
14	TRBD1	TRBV5-4	TRBJ1-6	-	CASSQQGLESPLHF	TGTGCCAGCAGCCAACAGGGGCTGGAGTCACCCCTCCACTTT
12	TRBD1	TRBV2	TRBJ1-2	-	CASSLTGFRYTF	TGTGCCAGCAGTTTGACAGGGTTTCGTTACACCTTC
16	-	TRBV27	TRBJ2-2	-	CASSLSGLVRTGELFF	TGTGCCAGCAGTCTCAGTGGGCTAGTGAGGACCGGGGAGCTGTTTTTT
13	-	TRBV5-1	TRBJ2-1	-	CASSLGLDNEQFF	TGCGCCAGCAGCTTGGGACTAGACAATGAGCAGTTCTTC
12	-	TRBV10-3	TRBJ2-7	few	CAISPTSDEQYF	TGTGCCATTTCTCCGACTTCCGACGAGCAGTACTTC
15	-	TRBV11-3	TRBJ2-1	-	CASSLGRAGRNEQFF	TGTGCCAGCAGCTTAGGACGGGCCGGGAGAAACGAGCAGTTCTTC
18	TRBD1	TRBV5-1	TRBJ1-2	few	CASSLALTGGEQIYGYTF	TGCGCCAGCAGCTTGGCCCTTACAGGGGGCGAACAAATCTATGGCTACACCTTC
14	-	TRBV19	TRBJ1-4	few	CASSTDMFDEKLFF	TGTGCCAGTAGTACCGACATGTTTGATGAAAAACTGTTTTTT
15	-	TRBV19	TRBJ2-3	-	CASSIEPGNTDTQYF	TGTGCCAGTAGTATAGAGCCGGGAAACACAGATACGCAGTATTTT
12	-	TRBV25-1	TRBJ2-2	-	CASTGWNGELFF	TGTGCCAGCACCGGCTGGAACGGGGAGCTGTTTTTT
15	-	TRBV9	TRBJ1-3	-	CASSVGFASGNTIYF	TGTGCCAGCAGCGTAGGTTTTGCATCTGGAAACACCATATATTTT
14	TRBD1	TRBV7-6	TRBJ2-7	-	CASSYRDSSYEQYF	TGTGCCAGCAGCTACCGGGACAGCTCCTACGAGCAGTACTTC